This TCR beta chain emerged from a study of vaccination and CD4 T cells after COVID-19. The wider study: Overlapping spike peptides served as the stimulus for the cells. These peptides came from SARS-CoV-2 and from the common cold coronaviruses HCoV-NL63, HCoV-OC43 and HCoV-229E. Either a CEFX pool, an HIV-1 Nef pool, or no peptide was added to control cultures.

A word on this clonotype: Its target is unknown.

The treatment was: approximately nine-day PBMC culture with coronavirus spike peptide pools or control peptides (ViraFEST assay). ViraFEST enlarged antigen-specific T cell populations with peptide pools and afterwards sequenced TCRs. CDR1 is DFQATT and CDR2 is SNEGSKA in the germline V gene (reference sequence). V was trimmed by 3 bases and J by 1 base, leaving 11 bases between them. This CDR3 is 14 amino acids long. Cultured CD4+ T cells had their DNA profiled by the Oncomine TCR Beta short-read assay. The template was genomic DNA from cultured CD4+ T cells. TCRdb re-derived calls from the PCR reads in MiXCR, one entry per CDR3 protein. The profile covers 23,000 or so distinct CDR3 sequences, with approximately 64% appearing a single time and about 20% taken by the ten largest.

The clonotype comes from a human donor who received a COVID-19 vaccine. The sample in question was CD4+ T cells from blood, cultured in vitro, obtained after SARS-CoV-2 vaccination. The J gene is TRBJ2-3, the V gene TRBV20-1; D may be TRBD2 (6 bases). The CDR3 protein is CSASSGGGTDTQYF. CDR3 nucleotides: TGCAGTGCTAGTAGCGGCGGGGGCACAGATACGCAGTATTTT.